These T cell receptor beta chains were read from a single sample in a study of OX40 agonist ivuxolimab in advanced cancers. Libraries were prepared by immunoSEQ multiplex PCR; TCRdb keeps only in-frame clonotypes and omits some of them. This sample has some 130,000 clones; around 93% occur once, and the top ten carry roughly 0.94%. The material was CD4+ or CD8+ T cells sorted from blood, obtained in a trial of the OX40 agonist ivuxolimab. All receptors derive from an adult with an advanced solid tumor such as melanoma, head and neck, liver or kidney cancer. The CDR3 runs from the conserved cysteine through the conserved F or W. A D gene is named only where the DNA matches it firmly. Clone size is shown for a subset of rows, as once, few, many or a class of expanded clone.

>-|TRBJ2-5|-|TRBV6-1
TGTGCCAGCAGTGTAGTAGGGTCGGGGGAGACCCAGTACTTC
CASSVVGSGETQYF
>-|TRBJ1-6|once|TRBV5-1
TGCGCCAGCAGCTTGGCAGGTGCTGGTTCACCCCTCCACTTT
CASSLAGAGSPLHF
>TRBD2|TRBJ2-1|-|TRBV5-1
TGCGCCAGCAGCTTGTGGTCCGGGAGCGGGATAACCGAGCAGTTCTTC
CASSLWSGSGITEQFF
>-|TRBJ2-5|-|TRBV5-1
TGCGCCAGCAGCGGGGGGCAGAGCCAGACCCAGTACTTC
CASSGGQSQTQYF
>TRBD1|TRBJ1-5|-|TRBV2
TGTGCCAGCAGTTTACAGGGGCCTGGGCAACCCCAGCATTTT
CASSLQGPGQPQHF
>TRBD1|TRBJ2-6|-|TRBV27
TGTGCCAGCAGTTTCGACAGGGCTGGGGCCAACGTCCTGACTTTC
CASSFDRAGANVLTF
>-|TRBJ2-1|-|TRBV9
TGTGCCAGCAGCGTAGGCTCCGGGACTGGAAGATCCTACAATGAGCAGTTCTTC
CASSVGSGTGRSYNEQFF
>-|TRBJ1-1|-|TRBV9
TGTGCCAGCAGCGTAGAGGCCAGGGGTGAAGCTTTCTTT
CASSVEARGEAFF
>-|TRBJ1-2|-|TRBV29-1
TGCAGCGATACCCGGGGAAATGGCTACACCTTC
CSDTRGNGYTF
>-|TRBJ2-3|-|TRBV5-1
TGCGCCAGCAGCACATGGGACACAGATACGCAGTATTTT
CASSTWDTDTQYF
>-|TRBJ2-5|-|TRBV19
TGTGCCAGTAGTATACCCGGGGAAGAGACCCAGTACTTC
CASSIPGEETQYF
>-|TRBJ2-1|-|TRBV27
TGTGCCAGCAGTGAAGCCGGGACTGGGGGCTACAATGAGCAGTTCTTC
CASSEAGTGGYNEQFF